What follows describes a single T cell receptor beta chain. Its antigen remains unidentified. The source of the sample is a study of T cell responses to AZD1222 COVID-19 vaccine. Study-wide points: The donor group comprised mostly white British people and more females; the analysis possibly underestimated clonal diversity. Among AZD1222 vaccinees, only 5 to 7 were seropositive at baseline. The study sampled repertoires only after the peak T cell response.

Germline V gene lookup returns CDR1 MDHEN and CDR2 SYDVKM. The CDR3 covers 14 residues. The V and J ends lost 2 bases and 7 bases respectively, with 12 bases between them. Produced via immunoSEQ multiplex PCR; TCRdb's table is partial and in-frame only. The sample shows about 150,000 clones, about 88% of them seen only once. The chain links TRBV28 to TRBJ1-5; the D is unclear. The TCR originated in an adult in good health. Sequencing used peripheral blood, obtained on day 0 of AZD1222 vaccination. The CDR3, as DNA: TGTGCCAGCAGTTTAGGCGTAGAATGGCAGCCCCAGCATTTT. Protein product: CASSLGVEWQPQHF.